This passage covers 27 T cell receptor beta chains from one sample sequenced in a study of T cells in tuberculosis. This table comes from immunoSEQ multiplex PCR, and its TCRdb copy is limited to in-frame clones, with some not included. The top ten hold roughly 6% of the sample, which has 30,000 to 40,000 clones, roughly 97% seen once. Sequencing input: PBMCs. The receptors here all came from a donor aged 10-29 years with latent tuberculosis or without tuberculosis infection.

The rearrangement uses TRBV2 and TRBJ2-7, with D possibly matching TRBD1 (6 bases). V dropped 7 bases and J dropped 3 bases, with 22 bases sitting between them. CDR1 SNHLY and CDR2 FYNNEI come from the germline V gene. CDR3 length: 16 residues. Here the CDR3 DNA reads TGTGCCAGCACCCTCGACGGAAGGGACATCCGCTACGAGCAGTACTTC. The encoded protein is CASTLDGRDIRYEQYF.

The chain recombines TRBV27 with TRBJ1-3; possibly TRBD1 for D (5 bases). Between the trimmed V and J ends, which lost 6 bases and 1 base, there was a span of 19 bases. The CDR3 contains 17 residues. Germline CDR1 MNHEY, CDR2 SMNVEV (reference sequence). CDR3 region: CASRPGQGEVSGNTIYF. The DNA of the CDR3 is TGTGCCAGCAGGCCTGGGCAGGGCGAAGTTTCTGGAAACACCATATATTTT.

The J gene is TRBJ2-1, the V gene TRBV27, with a possible D match to TRBD2 (6 bases). Germline V CDR1 and CDR2: MNHEY, SMNVEV (reference sequence). This CDR3 contains 13 residues. V dropped 2 bases and J dropped 4 bases, with 6 bases sitting between them. The CDR3 region is CASSLAGYNEQFF. Here the CDR3 DNA reads TGTGCCAGCAGTTTAGCGGGATACAATGAGCAGTTCTTC.

V and J are TRBV15 and TRBJ1-2, with TRBD1 identical over 10 bases. V shed 5 bases, J shed 3 bases, and the junction held 3 bases outside the gene matches. The CDR3 extends over 14 amino acids. Germline V lookup: CDR1 LNHNV, CDR2 YYDKDF (reference sequence). The CDR3 DNA reads as TGTGCCACCAGCCGGGGACAGGGGTACTATGGCTACACCTTC. This encodes CATSRGQGYYGYTF.

This chain links TRBV4-1 with TRBJ2-1; D may be TRBD2 (6 bases). The CDR3 contains 15 residues. Per germline, CDR1 MGHRA and CDR2 YSYEKL. V was shortened by 4 bases and J by 8 bases, with 18 bases between the two germline ends. The CDR3 spells CASSRGTLDDDEQFF. DNA for the CDR3: TGCGCCAGCAGCCGCGGGACGTTGGATGACGATGAGCAGTTCTTC.

V usage is TRBV7-2 and J usage is TRBJ2-2, with a weak D call TRBD1 (6 bases). The CDR3 has 13 amino acids. The V gene's germline CDR1 is SGHTA and CDR2 FQGNSA. The ends were cut back, 5 bases at V and 5 bases at J, with 9 bases in the middle. The CDR3 DNA sequence: TGTGCCAGCAGCCAGGACAGAACCGGGGAGCTGTTTTTT. Its protein is CASSQDRTGELFF.

The V and J genes are TRBV28 and TRBJ2-5; 9 positions match TRBD2. J gave up 5 bases and V 6 bases, and 10 bases lay outside the gene matches. There are 15 residues in the CDR3. Germline loops: CDR1 MDHEN, CDR2 SYDVKM. The CDR3 DNA follows: TGTGCCAGCAGGCGTAGCGGGAGTTCAACGGAGACCCAGTACTTC. This sequence encodes CASRRSGSSTETQYF.

The rearrangement uses TRBV6-5 and TRBJ1-5; no clear D. The CDR3 spans 13 residues. V shed 6 bases and J shed 0 bases, with 6 bases lying between them. CDR1 and CDR2 (germline): MNHEY, SVGAGI. This CDR3 reads CASSPNSNQPQHF. CDR3 nucleotides: TGTGCCAGCAGCCCTAATAGCAATCAGCCCCAGCATTTT.

J is TRBJ2-7 and V is TRBV7-2; TRBD1 aligns across 8 bases. CDR1 SGHTA and CDR2 FQGNSA come from the germline V gene. There are 16 residues in the CDR3. The junction had 8 bases not matched to a gene; V was cut back by 4 bases and J by 0 bases. The CDR3 reads CASSSTGTGVSYEQYF. The CDR3, as DNA: TGTGCCAGCAGCTCGACCGGGACAGGAGTCTCCTACGAGCAGTACTTC.

Comments on this clone: A junction end diverges from the germline sequence, so it may reflect a read error. The rearrangement links TRBV5-4 to TRBJ1-5, with D possibly being TRBD1 (6 bases). Looked up from germline, CDR1 is SGHNT and CDR2 is YYREEE (reference sequence). The CDR3 consists of 13 residues. Here the CDR3 reads CASSLAGQQPQHF. In nucleotides, the CDR3 is TGTGCCAGTAGCTTGGCGGGACAACAGCCCCAGCATTTT.

This clone appeared once. The rearrangement uses TRBV10-3 and TRBJ1-5; perhaps TRBD1 as D (5 bases). The length of the CDR3 is 16 residues. Germline V gives CDR1 ENHRY, CDR2 SYGVKD. The V end lost 3 bases, the J end lost 3 bases, and 15 bases lay between the germline ends. CDR3 residues: CAISDGRGTYNQPQHF. The CDR3, as DNA: TGTGCCATCAGTGACGGGAGGGGCACCTACAATCAGCCCCAGCATTTT.

The chain joins TRBV4-2 to TRBJ2-5; a possible D gene is TRBD2 (5 bases). The CDR3 length is 15 residues. Germline CDR1 LGHNA, CDR2 YNFKEQ. With 1 base removed from V and 9 bases from J, the gap between germline ends came to 18 bases. The CDR3 DNA reads as TGTGCCAGCAGCCAAGGTGGACTCGGGCTTGGTCCCCAGTACTTC. Translation gives CASSQGGLGLGPQYF.

The V gene is TRBV4-1, the J gene TRBJ2-2; 8 bases are a match to TRBD2. Germline CDR1 MGHRA, CDR2 YSYEKL. With 2 bases clipped from V and 4 bases from J, the junction kept 9 bases outside the gene matches. The CDR3 consists of 17 residues. CDR3 loop: CASSQSPHGRGTGELFF. Here the CDR3 DNA reads TGCGCCAGCAGCCAATCCCCCCACGGGAGGGGCACCGGGGAGCTGTTTTTT.

This chain connects TRBV5-1 to TRBJ2-3; 8 bases align to TRBD2. With V trimmed by 1 base and J by 2 bases, 15 bases remained unmatched. The CDR3 totals 19 residues. Per the germline V gene, CDR1 is SGHRS and CDR2 is YFSETQ. CDR3 region: CASSLIGSGIPLNTDTQYF. DNA for the CDR3: TGCGCCAGCAGCTTGATTGGTAGCGGGATACCCTTGAACACAGATACGCAGTATTTT.

The chain carries TRBV6-6 and TRBJ2-2, with TRBD1 matching 7 bases. V was pared by 5 bases and J by 1 base, with 7 bases of the junction left unmatched. The CDR3 contains 16 residues. Germline assignment: CDR1 MNHNY and CDR2 SVGAGI (reference sequence). The CDR3 DNA sequence: TGTGCCAGCAGTCTAGGACAGGACGTGAACACCGGGGAGCTGTTTTTT. Residues: CASSLGQDVNTGELFF.

The chain couples TRBV6-5 to TRBJ1-2; possible D gene TRBD1, 5 bases. Germline loops: CDR1 MNHEY, CDR2 SVGAGI. V dropped 7 bases and J dropped 7 bases, with 19 bases sitting between them. This CDR3 has 14 residues. The CDR3 DNA reads TGTGCCAGCACATTCTCGCCCGGGACTCTTGGCTACACCTTC. Amino acids: CASTFSPGTLGYTF.

The table lists this clone with a count of one. The J gene is TRBJ2-7, the V gene TRBV7-9; the D gene is possibly TRBD2 (6 bases). The CDR3 runs to 14 residues. The germline V gene encodes CDR1 SEHNR and CDR2 FQNEAQ (reference sequence). The V gene lost 8 bases and the J gene lost 2 bases, with 16 bases spanning the gap. CDR3 residues: CASARDFGPYEQYF. In DNA, the CDR3 is TGTGCCAGCGCCCGGGACTTCGGCCCCTACGAGCAGTACTTC.

The chain couples TRBV5-5 to TRBJ2-4, with D perhaps matching TRBD2 (5 bases). V lost 0 bases to trimming and J lost 1 base, with 14 bases between them. The length of the CDR3 is 17 residues. Germline loops: CDR1 SGHKS, CDR2 YYEKEE (reference sequence). The CDR3 nucleotides are TGTGCCAGCAGCTTGGGGGGAGATGGCTTCGCCAAAAACATTCAGTACTTC. Its translation is CASSLGGDGFAKNIQYF.

CDR3 amino acids: CASSPPGVYEQYF. Written as DNA, the CDR3 is TGTGCCAGCTCACCACCAGGGGTCTACGAGCAGTACTTC. V gene TRBV18 combines with J gene TRBJ2-7; maybe TRBD1 (5 bases). The V gene lost 0 bases and the J gene lost 3 bases, with 6 bases spanning the gap. The CDR3 is made up of 13 amino acids. Looked up from germline, CDR1 is KGHSH and CDR2 is LQKENI.

V is TRBV4-1 and J is TRBJ2-5, with 9 bases matching TRBD1. J gave up 5 bases and V 5 bases, and 9 bases lay outside the gene matches. CDR1 and CDR2 from the germline V gene are MGHRA and YSYEKL. This CDR3 comprises 15 residues. The chain's CDR3 is CASSTRTGAEETQYF. The CDR3 DNA sequence: TGCGCCAGCAGCACCCGGACAGGGGCCGAGGAGACCCAGTACTTC.

V is TRBV25-1 and J is TRBJ1-4, with D possibly being TRBD1 (6 bases). The CDR3 covers 15 residues. Per germline, CDR1 MGHDK and CDR2 SYGVNS. V lost 6 bases and J lost 3, with 14 bases in between. Here the CDR3 reads CASSDSRGPNEKLFF. CDR3 in DNA: TGTGCCAGCAGCGATAGCAGGGGCCCTAATGAAAAACTGTTTTTT.

This chain joins TRBV12-5 and TRBJ2-7; weak D call: TRBD1 (6 bases). The germline V and J ends were trimmed by 5 bases and 5 bases, with 7 bases remaining between them. Germline assignment: CDR1 LGHNT and CDR2 FRNRAP. This CDR3 has 11 amino acids. CDR3 sequence reads: CASGPGDEQYF. The CDR3 nucleotides read TGTGCTAGTGGTCCAGGGGACGAGCAGTACTTC.

V and J are TRBV6-1 and TRBJ1-2, with D unclear. The CDR3 is made up of 15 amino acids. CDR1 and CDR2 from the germline V gene are MNHNS and SASEGT. V was cut by 8 bases and J by 0 bases, with 16 bases left in between. Here the CDR3 DNA reads TGTGCCAGCGCCATTCTGGCCACAGCTAACTATGGCTACACCTTC. Its protein product is CASAILATANYGYTF.

The chain links TRBV13 to TRBJ2-7; maybe TRBD1 (6 bases). Germline V gives CDR1 PRHDT, CDR2 FYEKMQ (reference sequence). The CDR3 contains 15 residues. Trimming took off 8 bases at V and 0 bases at J, with 17 bases between the two ends. The CDR3 reads CASSLQGYSSYEQYF. CDR3 coding DNA: TGTGCCAGCTCCCTCCAGGGGTATAGCTCCTACGAGCAGTACTTC.

This chain joins TRBV6-1 and TRBJ2-5, with TRBD2 as a possible D gene (5 bases). Germline V gene data show CDR1 as MNHNS and CDR2 as SASEGT. This CDR3 spans 14 amino acids. V dropped 8 bases and J dropped 4 bases, with 17 bases sitting between them. CDR3 nucleotide sequence: TGTGCCAGCGGGTTTACTAGGCGGCCAGAGACCCAGTACTTC. Its translation: CASGFTRRPETQYF.

This rearrangement joins TRBV27 to TRBJ2-7, with 8 nucleotides matching TRBD1. V was clipped by 5 bases and J by 3 bases; unmatched bases: 9. CDR1 MNHEY and CDR2 SMNVEV come from the germline V gene (reference sequence). CDR3 length equals 15 residues. Written as DNA, the CDR3 is TGTGCCAGCAGTCTCTCTCCCGGGACAGGCTACGAGCAGTACTTC. Protein product: CASSLSPGTGYEQYF.

The CDR3 nucleotides read TGTGCCACCAGCAGAGATGTGGGGACAGGGATGAAGACCCAGTACTTC. This encodes CATSRDVGTGMKTQYF. The V and J genes are TRBV15 and TRBJ2-5, with TRBD1 matching 9 bases. This CDR3 has 16 amino acids. Germline CDR1 and CDR2: LNHNV and YYDKDF (reference sequence). Trimming removed 0 bases from V and 6 bases from J; junction bases left unmatched: 8. The full variable domain, in which reference TRBV15 and TRBJ2-5 provide the parts outside the CDR3, is DAMVIQNPRYQVTQFGKPVTLSCSQTLNHNVMYWYQQKSSQAPKLLFHYYDKDFNNEADTPDNFQSRRPNTSFCFLDIRSPGLGDTAMYLCATSRDVGTGMKTQYFGPGTRLLVL.